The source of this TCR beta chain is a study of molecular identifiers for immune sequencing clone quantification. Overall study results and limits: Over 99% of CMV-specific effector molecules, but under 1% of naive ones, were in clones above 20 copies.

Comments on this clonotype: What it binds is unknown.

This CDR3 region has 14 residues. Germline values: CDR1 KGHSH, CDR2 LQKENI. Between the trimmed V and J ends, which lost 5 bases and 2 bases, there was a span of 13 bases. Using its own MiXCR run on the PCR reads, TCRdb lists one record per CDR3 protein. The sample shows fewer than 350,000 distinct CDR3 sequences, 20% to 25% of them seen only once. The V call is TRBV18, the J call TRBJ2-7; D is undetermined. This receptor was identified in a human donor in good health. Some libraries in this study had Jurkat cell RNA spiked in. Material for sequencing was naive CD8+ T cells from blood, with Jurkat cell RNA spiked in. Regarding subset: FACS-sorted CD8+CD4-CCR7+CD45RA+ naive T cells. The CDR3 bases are TGTGCCAGCTCAAAACCGGACCGTCCCTACGAGCAGTACTTC. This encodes CASSKPDRPYEQYF.